The T cell receptor (beta chain) described here comes from a study of cytomegalovirus exposure and HLA in healthy donors. The method was immunoSEQ multiplex PCR; TCRdb's version includes in-frame clones alone and lacks a portion of them. This repertoire shows 100,000 to 150,000 clones, about nine tenths found once; its top ten account for 1.5% to 2.5%. As concerns this clone: Its antigen is unidentified.

Study-wide findings and caveats: According to a subsequent analysis, TCR clusters from the first cohort were inclined to appear together in the 110 or so validation repertoires.

The specimen sequenced was PBMCs. This clonotype originated in a woman between 18 and 30 years old in good health and CMV-seronegative.

The CDR3 sequence is CASSLDHEHTGELFF. CDR3 nucleotide sequence: TGTGCCAGCAGCTTAGATCATGAGCACACCGGGGAGCTGTTTTTT. This sequence joins TRBV11-3 and TRBJ2-2; D remains ambiguous. This CDR3 contains 15 residues. The V gene lost 0 bases and the J gene lost 3 bases, with 8 bases spanning the gap. CDR1 and CDR2 from the germline V gene are SGHNT and YENEEA.